One sample yielded the 30 T cell receptor beta chains listed below, sequenced in a study of shared T cell receptors in the human thymus. Here immunoSEQ multiplex PCR was the method, and the copy in TCRdb shows in-frame clones only, minus some. This table has approximately 580,000 clones, around 78% appearing once. These sequences were also reported in another study, on human thymus T cells.

Source material: thymocytes. The source of these receptors is a boy less than two years old with a congenital heart defect.

The chain joins TRBV7-5 to TRBJ2-5; the table assigns TRBD2, which was not confirmed against the DNA. TRBV7-5 is a pseudogene. CDR3 length equals 14 residues. The CDR3, as DNA: TGTGTCAGAAGCCCGAGACTGAACCAAGAGACCCAGTACTTC. It yields the protein CVRSPRLNQETQYF.

The chain links TRBV15 to TRBJ2-7, with TRBD1 matching 8 bases. The junction had 13 bases not matched to a gene; V was cut back by 3 bases and J by 9 bases. This CDR3 contains 15 residues. Per germline, CDR1 LNHNV and CDR2 YYDKDF (reference sequence). The DNA for the CDR3 is TGTGCCACCAGCAGTAGACAGGGGACAGCCTGGGGGCAGTACTTC. Its translation is CATSSRQGTAWGQYF. The whole variable domain, filled in from reference TRBV15 and TRBJ2-7, reads DAMVIQNPRYQVTQFGKPVTLSCSQTLNHNVMYWYQQKSSQAPKLLFHYYDKDFNNEADTPDNFQSRRPNTSFCFLDIRSPGLGDTAMYLCATSSRQGTAWGQYFGPGTRLTVT.

The rearrangement joins TRBV21-1 to TRBJ1-5; whether TRBD1, the table's D call, matches the DNA was not checked. TRBV21-1 is designated a pseudogene. This CDR3 is 17 amino acids long. CDR3 bases: TGTGCCAGCAGCAAATCAGGGGGGGGACAGGGGCCTCAGCCCCAGCATTTT. Its translation: CASSKSGGGQGPQPQHF.

The chain carries TRBV11-2 and TRBJ2-7; 8 bases are a match to TRBD2. Trimming cost V 0 bases and J 3 bases; bases outside gene matches: 1. CDR3 length: 14 residues. Germline lookup yields CDR1 SGHAT and CDR2 FQNNGV. The CDR3 sequence: CASSLDRGGYEQYF. As DNA, the CDR3 is TGTGCCAGCAGCTTAGATCGGGGGGGCTACGAGCAGTACTTC. Combining the CDR3 with reference TRBV11-2 and TRBJ2-7 gives the whole variable domain EAGVAQSPRYKIIEKRQSVAFWCNPISGHATLYWYQQILGQGPKLLIQFQNNGVVDDSQLPKDRFSAERLKGVDSTLKIQPAKLEDSAVYLCASSLDRGGYEQYFGPGTRLTVT.

The genes are TRBV5-1 and TRBJ1-3; a possible D gene is TRBD1 (5 bases). The CDR3 runs to 16 residues. Trimming left V 2 bases short and J 4 bases short, with 16 bases between. Germline assignment: CDR1 SGHRS and CDR2 YFSETQ. CDR3 protein: CASSFRQGALGNTIYF. For the CDR3, the DNA is TGCGCCAGCAGCTTCCGACAAGGGGCATTAGGAAACACCATATATTTT.

The chain is built from TRBV9 and TRBJ1-5; D is unresolved. The CDR3 runs to 14 residues. Germline values: CDR1 SGDLS, CDR2 YYNGEE. The V gene lost 3 bases and the J gene lost 0 bases, with 7 bases spanning the gap. DNA for the CDR3: TGTGCCAGCAGCGCTGACAATAGCAATCAGCCCCAGCATTTT. Translated: CASSADNSNQPQHF.

The chain combines TRBV27 with TRBJ2-7, with 7 bases lining up with TRBD2. The CDR3 loop spans 17 amino acids. Germline loops: CDR1 MNHEY, CDR2 SMNVEV (reference sequence). The V and J ends lost 5 bases and 0 bases, in that order; junction bases with no gene match: 13. The CDR3 coding sequence is TGTGCCAGCAGTCCAGACGAACTAGCGAGCTCCTCCTACGAGCAGTACTTC. Translating gives CASSPDELASSSYEQYF.

The rearrangement uses TRBV28 and TRBJ1-5; the D gene is possibly TRBD1 (6 bases). The germline V gene has CDR1 MDHEN and CDR2 SYDVKM. The CDR3 extends over 15 amino acids. V lost 5 bases and J 2 bases, leaving 13 bases between the germline ends. The CDR3 region has the DNA TGTGCCAGCAGTGGAAGGGGGAGAGGCAATCAGCCCCAGCATTTT. Translated: CASSGRGRGNQPQHF. The full variable domain, in which reference TRBV28 and TRBJ1-5 provide the parts outside the CDR3, is DVKVTQSSRYLVKRTGEKVFLECVQDMDHENMFWYRQDPGLGLRLIYFSYDVKMKEKGDIPEGYSVSREKKERFSLILESASTNQTSMYLCASSGRGRGNQPQHFGDGTRLSIL.

The chain is built from TRBV6-5 and TRBJ1-1, with TRBD1 identical over 8 bases. With 6 bases clipped from V and 1 base from J, the junction kept 4 bases outside the gene matches. Germline CDR1 MNHEY, CDR2 SVGAGI. The CDR3 has 14 residues. CDR3 nucleotide sequence: TGTGCCAGCAGACTAGGACAGGGGAACACTGAAGCTTTCTTT. Translation: CASRLGQGNTEAFF.

This chain uses TRBV7-6 with TRBJ2-7, with TRBD2 matching over 8 bases. The germline V gene has CDR1 SGHVS and CDR2 FNYEAQ. V shed 2 bases, J shed 6 bases, and the junction held 12 bases outside the gene matches. The CDR3 runs 16 residues. CDR3 sequence (DNA): TGTGCCAGCAGCTTACGGCTAACTAGCGGCCCTTTCGAGCAGTACTTC. Protein product: CASSLRLTSGPFEQYF.

The chain combines TRBV28 with TRBJ2-1, with 8 bases aligning to TRBD2. J lost 9 bases, V lost 6 bases, and 16 bases had no gene match. CDR1 is MDHEN, CDR2 SYDVKM, per germline. This CDR3 has 16 amino acids. CDR3 nucleotide sequence: TGTGCCAGCAGCTATAAGGGGACTAGGACGACGTCTGAGCAGTTCTTC. It codes for CASSYKGTRTTSEQFF.

V is TRBV29-1 and J is TRBJ2-7; maybe TRBD1 (6 bases). Trimming left V 1 base short and J 1 base short, with 14 bases between. This CDR3 is built from 15 residues. The germline V gene encodes CDR1 SQVTM and CDR2 ANQGSEA. For the CDR3, the DNA is TGCAGCGTTGAAGTAGGGGCAGGGGAGTCCTACGAGCAGTACTTC. Its protein is CSVEVGAGESYEQYF.

The rearrangement links TRBV2 to TRBJ2-2; TRBD2 might be the D (5 bases). V lost 6 bases, J lost 3 bases, and 17 bases lay in between. Looked up from germline, CDR1 is SNHLY and CDR2 is FYNNEI. The CDR3 has 16 residues. This chain's CDR3 is CASSHGVGSYTGELFF. CDR3 nucleotides: TGTGCCAGCAGCCACGGGGTCGGGTCGTACACCGGGGAGCTGTTTTTT.

The genes are TRBV6-1 and TRBJ1-5; TRBD1 matches at 8 bases. The CDR3 covers 14 residues. The germline CDR1 and CDR2 sequences are MNHNS and SASEGT. The V segment lost 6 bases and the J segment 6 bases; nucleotides outside the gene matches: 7. The chain's CDR3 is CASRDGQGSQPQHF. As DNA, the CDR3 is TGTGCCAGCAGGGACGGACAGGGCTCTCAGCCCCAGCATTTT.

This chain connects TRBV15 to TRBJ2-1; TRBD2 aligns across 9 bases. The trim removed 5 bases at V and 7 bases at J, leaving 6 bases unmatched. Germline-derived CDR1 and CDR2 are LNHNV and YYDKDF (reference sequence). CDR3 length: 14 residues. This CDR3 is CATSVLAGTNEQFF. As DNA, the CDR3 is TGTGCCACCAGCGTACTAGCGGGTACAAATGAGCAGTTCTTC.

The J gene is TRBJ2-7, the V gene TRBV27; 9 positions match TRBD2. CDR3 size: 15 residues. CDR1 MNHEY and CDR2 SMNVEV come from the germline V gene (reference sequence). V lost 6 bases to trimming and J lost 2 bases; unmatched junction nucleotides: 8. CDR3 DNA: TGTGCCAGCAGCCCCATGGCGGGAGGGACCTACGAGCAGTACTTC. It yields the protein CASSPMAGGTYEQYF.

The chain couples TRBV5-4 to TRBJ2-7; maybe TRBD2 (6 bases). The CDR3 has 16 residues. CDR1 is SGHNT, CDR2 YYREEE, per germline (reference sequence). V lost 3 bases to trimming and J lost 0 bases, with 16 bases between them. The CDR3 sequence: CASSSAVEGRSYEQYF. CDR3 bases: TGTGCCAGCAGCTCCGCCGTGGAGGGCCGCTCCTACGAGCAGTACTTC.

This chain's CDR3 is CASSSHQENTGELFF. For the CDR3, the DNA is TGTGCCAGCAGCTCCCATCAGGAGAACACCGGGGAGCTGTTTTTT. The chain combines TRBV5-6 with TRBJ2-2; D is unclear. CDR3 length equals 15 residues. Germline values: CDR1 SGHDT, CDR2 YYEEEE. The V and J ends lost 3 bases and 1 base respectively, with 10 bases between them.

This clone was recorded a few times. J is TRBJ2-5 and V is TRBV11-1; possible D gene TRBD2, 6 bases. V was shortened by 1 base and J by 5 bases, with 11 bases between the two germline ends. The CDR3 runs 14 residues. Germline V lookup: CDR1 SGHAT, CDR2 FQDESV (reference sequence). The DNA for the CDR3 is TGTGCCAGCAGCTTAGTGGCGGGGATGGAGACCCAGTACTTC. Translated, it gives CASSLVAGMETQYF. The full variable domain, rest sourced from reference TRBV11-1 and TRBJ2-5, is EAEVAQSPRYKITEKSQAVAFWCDPISGHATLYWYRQILGQGPELLVQFQDESVVDDSQLPKDRFSAERLKGVDSTLKIQPAELGDSAMYLCASSLVAGMETQYFGPGTRLLVL.

The chain carries TRBV28 and TRBJ2-5; no definite D call. The V and J ends lost 2 bases and 2 bases respectively, with 3 bases between them. The length of the CDR3 is 12 residues. Germline assignment: CDR1 MDHEN and CDR2 SYDVKM. The CDR3 coding sequence is TGTGCCAGCAGTTTAATACAAGAGACCCAGTACTTC. This encodes CASSLIQETQYF.

This clone was recorded only once. CDR3 bases: TGTGCCAGCAGCCAAGATAGGAGGGGAATCGCAGATACGCAGTATTTT. It codes for CASSQDRRGIADTQYF. V and J are TRBV14 and TRBJ2-3, with D possibly matching TRBD2 (6 bases). Trimming stripped 0 bases from V and 4 bases from J, with 14 bases between. The germline V gene encodes CDR1 SGHDN and CDR2 FVKESK. The CDR3 consists of 16 residues.

This clone was counted between two and nine times. The chain has TRBV5-1 and TRBJ2-7; tentatively, D is TRBD2 (5 bases). V shed 4 bases and J shed 2 bases, with 10 bases lying between them. CDR1 SGHRS and CDR2 YFSETQ come from the germline V gene. The CDR3 has 13 amino acids. DNA of the CDR3: TGCGCCAGCAGCCCAGTCGGGGCCTACGAGCAGTACTTC. Translation gives CASSPVGAYEQYF.

The chain has TRBV5-4 and TRBJ2-5, with TRBD2 matching over 8 bases. Germline V gene sequence: CDR1 SGHNT, CDR2 YYREEE (reference sequence). This CDR3 contains 15 residues. V shed 1 base and J 2 bases; nucleotides not matched to a gene: 4. Written as DNA, the CDR3 is TGTGCCAGCAGCTTGTTGGCTAGCGGGCAAGAGACCCAGTACTTC. It yields the protein CASSLLASGQETQYF.

V usage is TRBV18 and J usage is TRBJ2-1; 14 bases align to TRBD2. J gave up 3 bases and V 1 base, and 8 bases lay outside the gene matches. The CDR3 extends over 19 amino acids. Germline V gives CDR1 KGHSH, CDR2 LQKENI. The CDR3 spells CASSPRKPGTSGSYNEQFF. CDR3 coding DNA: TGTGCCAGCTCACCACGAAAGCCGGGGACTAGCGGGAGCTACAATGAGCAGTTCTTC.

CDR3 in amino acids: CASSDDLAGEGYEQYF. DNA of the CDR3: TGTGCCAGCAGTGACGATCTAGCGGGAGAAGGCTACGAGCAGTACTTC. This chain connects TRBV25-1 to TRBJ2-7; 10 bases agree with TRBD2. This CDR3 comprises 16 residues. The V gene end was trimmed by 3 bases and the J gene end by 3 bases; junction bases not matched to a gene: 8. Germline CDR1 MGHDK, CDR2 SYGVNS.

This clone was detected once. The CDR3 DNA reads as TGTGCCAGCAGCGTAGCGGCGGGGCGAGAGACCCAGTACTTC. This sequence encodes CASSVAAGRETQYF. V and J are TRBV9 and TRBJ2-5; perhaps TRBD2 as D (6 bases). CDR1 and CDR2 from the germline V gene are SGDLS and YYNGEE. Trimming removed 0 bases from V and 4 bases from J, with 10 bases in between. The CDR3 length is 14 residues.

This clone was found once. The CDR3 loop is CASSLDLSGRVTGELFF. In DNA form, the CDR3 reads TGTGCCAGCAGCCTGGACCTTAGCGGGAGAGTGACCGGGGAGCTGTTTTTT. The chain is built from TRBV5-4 and TRBJ2-2; 9 positions match TRBD2. The length of the CDR3 is 17 residues. The V segment lost 4 bases and the J segment 5 bases; nucleotides outside the gene matches: 12. Germline-derived CDR1 and CDR2 are SGHNT and YYREEE (reference sequence).

The chain is built from TRBV28 and TRBJ1-2; 10 bases map to TRBD1. This CDR3 comprises 15 residues. Germline assignment: CDR1 MDHEN and CDR2 SYDVKM. V gave up 1 base and J gave up 7 bases; unmatched junction bases: 6. The CDR3: CASSLFGDRGRGYTF. The DNA for the CDR3 is TGTGCCAGCAGTTTATTCGGGGACAGGGGACGTGGCTACACCTTC.

The chain is built from TRBV20-1 and TRBJ1-2, with D perhaps matching TRBD1 (5 bases). The CDR3 has 11 residues. CDR1 is DFQATT, CDR2 SNEGSKA, per germline (reference sequence). The CDR3 region is CSDGGAFGYTF. CDR3 nucleotides: TGCAGCGACGGGGGTGCCTTTGGCTACACCTTC.

This clone was seen a handful of times. This chain links TRBV7-2 with TRBJ1-1; TRBD1 matches at 7 bases. From germline, CDR1 is SGHTA and CDR2 FQGNSA. CDR3 length equals 13 residues. V shed 5 bases and J 5 bases; nucleotides not matched to a gene: 5. In DNA, the CDR3 is TGTGCCAGCAGCCAGGGACAGAAAACTGAAGCTTTCTTT. It encodes CASSQGQKTEAFF. Combining the CDR3 with reference TRBV7-2 and TRBJ1-1 gives the whole variable domain GAGVSQSPSNKVTEKGKDVELRCDPISGHTALYWYRQSLGQGLEFLIYFQGNSAPDKSGLPSDRFSAERTGGSVSTLTIQRTQQEDSAVYLCASSQGQKTEAFFGQGTRLTVV.